Presented here are 26 T cell receptor beta chains from one specimen sequenced in a study of OX40 agonist ivuxolimab in advanced cancers. Measured with immunoSEQ multiplex PCR; TCRdb has only the in-frame clones, and not every one. The sample holds more than 6,000 clones; 70% to 80% are singletons and the top ten take 19%. The specimen comprised CD4+ or CD8+ T cells sorted from blood, sampled in a trial of the OX40 agonist ivuxolimab. The receptors shown here come from an adult with an advanced solid tumor such as melanoma, head and neck, liver or kidney cancer.

V usage is TRBV19 and J usage is TRBJ1-1; D uncertain. CDR3 length equals 12 residues. Deletions cut 5 bases from V and 6 bases from J, with 10 bases between. Germline V gives CDR1 LNHDA, CDR2 SQIVND (reference sequence). As DNA, the CDR3 is TGTGCCAGTAGTTTCCCCCGGGCTGAAGCTTTCTTT. It translates to CASSFPRAEAFF.

J is TRBJ1-6 and V is TRBV10-1, with a tentative D call TRBD1 (5 bases). The germline CDR1 and CDR2 sequences are WNHNN and SYGVQD (reference sequence). The CDR3 is made up of 13 amino acids. The ends were cut back, 7 bases at V and 6 bases at J, with 10 bases in the middle. CDR3 region: CASMGQGNSPLHF. CDR3 DNA sequence: TGCGCCAGCATGGGGCAGGGTAATTCACCCCTCCACTTT.

V is TRBV25-1 and J is TRBJ1-4, with D perhaps matching TRBD1 (5 bases). CDR1 is MGHDK and CDR2 is SYGVNS in the germline V gene. The CDR3 runs 18 residues. Between the trimmed V and J ends, which lost 0 bases and 4 bases, there was a span of 18 bases. CDR3 residues: CASSEYGTPTVFNEKLFF. CDR3 in DNA: TGTGCCAGCAGTGAATACGGGACCCCGACAGTTTTTAATGAAAAACTGTTTTTT.

The chain carries TRBV7-6 and TRBJ2-3; perhaps D is TRBD1 or TRBD2 (5 bases each). CDR1 SGHVS and CDR2 FNYEAQ come from the germline V gene. The CDR3 consists of 17 residues. Trimming removed 1 base at V and 0 bases at J, with 14 bases between. CDR3 DNA: TGTGCCAGCAGCTTAGTGGGTGGAAGGGACAGCACAGATACGCAGTATTTT. Translated, it gives CASSLVGGRDSTDTQYF.

This clone was recorded a few times. The CDR3 nucleotides are TGTGCCAGCAGCTTGGAGGTGGGAGCTCACTCTGGAAACACCATATATTTT. It codes for CASSLEVGAHSGNTIYF. This chain joins TRBV7-6 and TRBJ1-3; D unresolved. CDR3 size: 17 residues. Deletions cut 3 bases from V and 0 bases from J, with 15 bases between. CDR1 SGHVS and CDR2 FNYEAQ come from the germline V gene.

This sequence joins TRBV6-5 and TRBJ1-2; 10 positions agree with TRBD1. Germline V CDR1 and CDR2: MNHEY, SVGAGI. The CDR3 runs 16 residues. With 2 bases clipped from V and 4 bases from J, the junction kept 7 bases outside the gene matches. The CDR3 here is CASSYDPGQGFYGYTF. For the CDR3, the DNA is TGTGCCAGCAGTTACGATCCGGGACAGGGGTTCTATGGCTACACCTTC.

The V call is TRBV4-3, the J call TRBJ1-1; tentative D call: TRBD1 (5 bases). The V gene's germline CDR1 is LGHNA and CDR2 YSLEER. V shed 7 bases and J shed 0 bases, with 15 bases lying between them. The CDR3 is 15 amino acids. The CDR3 loop reads CASTSRGLMNTEAFF. The CDR3 region has the DNA TGCGCCAGCACCAGCCGGGGACTGATGAACACTGAAGCTTTCTTT.

This sequence joins TRBV4-1 and TRBJ2-7; D is ambiguous. The germline V gene has CDR1 MGHRA and CDR2 YSYEKL. V shed 2 bases and J shed 1 base, with 6 bases lying between them. The CDR3 is 13 amino acids. CDR3 sequence reads: CASSQYGSYEQYF. CDR3 DNA: TGCGCCAGCAGCCAATACGGATCCTACGAGCAGTACTTC.

This chain links TRBV7-9 with TRBJ1-2; 9 bases line up with TRBD1. The J segment lost 7 bases and the V segment lost 5 bases, leaving 8 bases of the junction unmatched. This CDR3 region has 14 residues. Germline CDR1 reads SEHNR; CDR2 reads FQNEAQ (reference sequence). CDR3 nucleotides: TGTGCCAGCAGCACCCCGGGACAGGGTTTTGGCTACACCTTC. Its protein product is CASSTPGQGFGYTF.

The chain uses TRBV11-2 and TRBJ2-2; no reliable D call. This CDR3 contains 16 residues. The V gene's germline CDR1 is SGHAT and CDR2 FQNNGV. The ends were cut back, 2 bases at V and 0 bases at J, with 10 bases in the middle. Here the CDR3 DNA reads TGTGCCAGCAGCTTATCTCGGATTACGAACACCGGGGAGCTGTTTTTT. This codes for CASSLSRITNTGELFF.

The chain couples TRBV6-1 to TRBJ1-1; D is uncertain. Germline CDR1 reads MNHNS; CDR2 reads SASEGT. This CDR3 has 14 amino acids. Trimming pared 0 bases from V and 8 bases from J, leaving 13 bases between. The CDR3 DNA reads as TGTGCCAGCAGTGAAGCGGGTCAACCAAACGAAGCTTTCTTT. It specifies CASSEAGQPNEAFF.

On this clone itself: The conserved closing phenylalanine or tryptophan is absent in this CDR3, likely reflecting a read error. The chain recombines TRBV2 with TRBJ2-7, with unresolved D. The V gene lost 3 bases and the J gene lost 7 bases, with 19 bases spanning the gap. CDR3 length: 15 residues. In germline, CDR1 is SNHLY, CDR2 FYNNEI. Written as DNA, the CDR3 is TGTGCCAGCAGTGATTTAGTCGGTCCCCGAGGAGAGCAGTACCTC. The encoded protein is CASSDLVGPRGEQYL.

The chain uses TRBV12-5 and TRBJ1-1; D is unclear. The germline gives CDR1 LGHNT, CDR2 FRNRAP. V gave up 2 bases and J gave up 2 bases, with 6 bases separating them. The CDR3 length is 13 residues. In DNA, the CDR3 is TGTGCTAGTGGTTTGTTCAGTAACACTGAAGCTTTCTTT. It codes for CASGLFSNTEAFF. Drawing the rest from reference TRBV12-5 and TRBJ1-1, the complete variable domain is DARVTQTPRHKVTEMGQEVTMRCQPILGHNTVFWYRQTMMQGLELLAYFRNRAPLDDSGMPKDRFSAEMPDATLATLKIQPSEPRDSAVYFCASGLFSNTEAFFGQGTRLTVV.

The chain combines TRBV27 with TRBJ1-4; no definite D call. Trimming removed 9 bases from V and 5 bases from J, with 13 bases in between. The length of the CDR3 is 13 residues. Germline loops: CDR1 MNHEY, CDR2 SMNVEV (reference sequence). The CDR3 loop reads CASWRGPNEKLFF. The CDR3 DNA reads TGTGCCAGTTGGCGGGGTCCCAATGAAAAACTGTTTTTT.

The chain has TRBV6-5 and TRBJ2-2; perhaps TRBD2 as D (5 bases). V shed 2 bases and J shed 4 bases, with 8 bases lying between them. The CDR3 is 14 amino acids. Germline values: CDR1 MNHEY, CDR2 SVGAGI. The CDR3, as DNA: TGTGCCAGCAGTTACAGGGAGCTCACCGGGGAGCTGTTTTTT. Its translation: CASSYRELTGELFF.

CDR3 sequence (DNA): TGTGCCAGCAGCGTAGATGGGACCCCGGCGGATACGCAGTATTTT. The encoded protein is CASSVDGTPADTQYF. The rearrangement uses TRBV9 and TRBJ2-3; perhaps D is TRBD1 or TRBD2 (5 bases each). CDR1 SGDLS and CDR2 YYNGEE come from the germline V gene. V was shortened by 0 bases and J by 6 bases, with 14 bases between the two germline ends. The CDR3 is 15 amino acids.

The chain recombines TRBV12-5 with TRBJ1-1; D perhaps matches TRBD1 (6 bases). The V end was cut by 1 base, the J end by 3 bases, with 6 bases between. The CDR3 is made up of 13 amino acids. Germline CDR1 LGHNT, CDR2 FRNRAP. DNA of the CDR3: TGTGCTAGTGGTTTGGGGGGGCACACTGAAGCTTTCTTT. This sequence encodes CASGLGGHTEAFF. The full variable domain, rest sourced from reference TRBV12-5 and TRBJ1-1, is DARVTQTPRHKVTEMGQEVTMRCQPILGHNTVFWYRQTMMQGLELLAYFRNRAPLDDSGMPKDRFSAEMPDATLATLKIQPSEPRDSAVYFCASGLGGHTEAFFGQGTRLTVV.

This sequence joins TRBV6-5 and TRBJ2-5; the match to TRBD2 covers 10 bases. J gave up 5 bases and V 6 bases, and 3 bases lay outside the gene matches. Germline-derived CDR1 and CDR2 are MNHEY and SVGAGI. The CDR3 is made up of 13 amino acids. DNA of the CDR3: TGTGCCAGCAGCTCGGGACTAGCGGAGACCCAGTACTTC. This translates into CASSSGLAETQYF.

This clone was counted once. The chain carries TRBV9 and TRBJ2-3; D remains ambiguous. This CDR3 region has 16 residues. Germline V CDR1 and CDR2: SGDLS, YYNGEE. V was pared by 3 bases and J by 0 bases, with 14 bases between. The CDR3 sequence: CASSAATVPSTDTQYF. As DNA, the CDR3 is TGTGCCAGCAGCGCCGCGACTGTTCCTAGCACAGATACGCAGTATTTT.

The chain uses TRBV5-5 and TRBJ1-2; the D is unclear. The V gene lost 2 bases and the J gene lost 4 bases, with 18 bases spanning the gap. Germline loops: CDR1 SGHKS, CDR2 YYEKEE (reference sequence). The length of the CDR3 is 16 residues. CDR3: CASSFRGVDLVYGYTF. The CDR3 DNA reads as TGTGCCAGCAGCTTCCGCGGCGTGGATCTGGTCTATGGCTACACCTTC.

The V call is TRBV5-1, the J call TRBJ2-1; 9 positions match TRBD1. The CDR3 is made up of 13 amino acids. CDR1 SGHRS and CDR2 YFSETQ come from the germline V gene. V shed 4 bases and J 7 bases; nucleotides not matched to a gene: 3. The CDR3 sequence is CASSMTGGNEQFF. CDR3 in DNA: TGCGCCAGCAGCATGACAGGGGGGAATGAGCAGTTCTTC.

This clone was seen a few times. The gene calls are TRBV9 and TRBJ2-5; TRBD1 matches at 8 bases. Germline CDR1 and CDR2: SGDLS and YYNGEE. CDR3 length: 16 amino acids. The V and J ends lost 0 bases and 4 bases, in that order; junction bases with no gene match: 8. CDR3 bases: TGTGCCAGCAGCGTAGGATCAGGGGGCGGATCAGAGACCCAGTACTTC. This encodes CASSVGSGGGSETQYF.

This chain joins TRBV5-1 and TRBJ2-3; possibly TRBD2 for D (6 bases). The CDR3 is 15 amino acids. V lost 1 base and J 3 bases, leaving 12 bases between the germline ends. Germline-derived CDR1 and CDR2 are SGHRS and YFSETQ. Written as DNA, the CDR3 is TGCGCCAGCAGCTTGTCGTGGGGGGAGACAGATACGCAGTATTTT. Translated: CASSLSWGETDTQYF.

This clone came up a few times. This rearrangement joins TRBV7-6 to TRBJ2-7, with TRBD2 matching 7 bases. J gave up 3 bases and V 1 base, and 21 bases lay outside the gene matches. The CDR3 runs 20 residues. Germline lookup yields CDR1 SGHVS and CDR2 FNYEAQ. DNA for the CDR3: TGTGCCAGCAGCTTAGGGACTAGTAGGGTCGGAGTTGGGGTTGACTACGAGCAGTACTTC. It encodes CASSLGTSRVGVGVDYEQYF.

The J gene is TRBJ2-5, the V gene TRBV5-6, with TRBD2 as a possible D gene (5 bases). The germline gives CDR1 SGHDT, CDR2 YYEEEE. The CDR3 consists of 14 residues. V lost 0 bases, J lost 8 bases, and 14 bases lay in between. CDR3 DNA: TGTGCCAGCAGCTTGGAACTAGAAAGAGTAACCCAGTACTTC. Protein product: CASSLELERVTQYF.

This clone counts as large (0.1 to 1%). J is TRBJ1-2 and V is TRBV6-6, with D uncertain. V was shortened by 2 bases and J by 3 bases, with 7 bases between the two germline ends. Germline CDR1 and CDR2: MNHNY and SVGAGI (reference sequence). The CDR3 totals 13 residues. CDR3 in DNA: TGTGCCAGCAGTTACCTAAAGGACTATGGCTACACCTTC. It encodes CASSYLKDYGYTF.